These 30 T cell receptor beta chains were all obtained from the same sample, sequenced in a study of blood T cells in healthy people across ages. A second PCR of 7 to 11 cycles used a sample-barcoded 5' primer and a J-beta primer mix. TCRdb used MiXCR to reprocess the 5' RACE reads, holding one entry per CDR3 protein. This table holds some 1.8 million distinct CDR3 sequences, roughly 43% found once. The sequenced sample consisted of blood. Receptors originate from a human donor in good health.

V gene TRBV3-1 combines with J gene TRBJ2-3; 10 nucleotides align to TRBD2. The germline V gene encodes CDR1 LGHDT and CDR2 YNNKEL (reference sequence). The CDR3 is 16 amino acids. Losses at the gene ends were 3 bases for V and 0 bases for J; bases not matched to a gene: 3. The CDR3 loop reads CASSHSTSGSTDTQYF. CDR3 bases: TGTGCCAGCAGCCACTCGACTAGCGGGAGCACAGATACGCAGTATTTT.

This clonotype was seen a few times. The V gene is TRBV7-9, the J gene TRBJ2-7; D perhaps matches TRBD2 (5 bases). The CDR3 has 15 amino acids. Per the germline V gene, CDR1 is SEHNR and CDR2 is FQNEAQ (reference sequence). With 5 bases removed from V and 0 bases from J, the gap between germline ends came to 14 bases. This CDR3 reads CASSNPGMSSYEQYF. The CDR3 DNA reads TGTGCCAGCAGCAACCCCGGGATGAGCTCCTACGAGCAGTACTTC.

This clonotype has a handful of counts. The chain couples TRBV7-3 to TRBJ1-1, with TRBD1 identical over 7 bases. Germline V gene sequence: CDR1 SGHTA, CDR2 FQGTGA. The CDR3 runs to 18 residues. V was clipped by 1 base and J by 1 base; unmatched bases: 12. The CDR3 DNA reads as TGTGCCAGCAGCTTAATTCGGGCAGGGGGAAAGGGGAACACTGAAGCTTTCTTT. This gives the protein CASSLIRAGGKGNTEAFF.

This rearrangement joins TRBV5-1 to TRBJ2-7, with 8 bases that match TRBD2. The germline CDR1 and CDR2 sequences are SGHRS and YFSETQ. The CDR3 consists of 15 residues. V lost 7 bases to trimming and J lost 3 bases; unmatched junction nucleotides: 12. The CDR3 DNA reads as TGCGCCAGCCGCTCTAAAGACGCGGGAGGCTACGAGCAGTACTTC. This encodes CASRSKDAGGYEQYF.

The chain combines TRBV20-1 with TRBJ1-5; D is possibly TRBD1 (5 bases). V lost 5 bases, J lost 0 bases, and 20 bases lay in between. The CDR3 consists of 17 residues. The V gene's germline CDR1 is DFQATT and CDR2 SNEGSKA (reference sequence). CDR3 amino acids: CSASAPRDVGSNQPQHF. CDR3 bases: TGCAGTGCTTCAGCGCCCAGGGATGTAGGTAGCAATCAGCCCCAGCATTTT.

The rearrangement links TRBV20-1 to TRBJ1-1, with D perhaps TRBD1 (5 bases). Germline V gives CDR1 DFQATT, CDR2 SNEGSKA (reference sequence). There are 11 residues in the CDR3. Trimming took off 6 bases at V and 8 bases at J, with 13 bases between the two ends. The CDR3 sequence is CSASRGEEAFF. CDR3 in DNA: TGCAGTGCCAGCCGGGGGGAGGAAGCTTTCTTT.

V and J are TRBV7-2 and TRBJ1-1, with 10 bases matching TRBD1. V shed 5 bases and J 5 bases; nucleotides not matched to a gene: 17. From germline, CDR1 is SGHTA and CDR2 FQGNSA. CDR3 length equals 18 residues. The CDR3, as DNA: TGTGCCAGCAGCCTCCTTTACCGGGACAGGGGTCCAACAACTGAAGCTTTCTTT. As protein: CASSLLYRDRGPTTEAFF.

This clonotype has just a few counts. The J gene is TRBJ1-4, the V gene TRBV7-9, with D maybe TRBD1 (6 bases). Looked up from germline, CDR1 is SEHNR and CDR2 is FQNEAQ (reference sequence). The CDR3 covers 14 residues. Trimming stripped 7 bases from V and 8 bases from J, with 17 bases between. The CDR3 bases are TGTGCCAGCACCCTCAGGGGTATTCGGGAAAAACTGTTTTTT. Translation: CASTLRGIREKLFF.

V is TRBV7-8 and J is TRBJ1-2, with D tentatively TRBD1 (5 bases). Germline assignment: CDR1 SGHVS and CDR2 FQNEAQ. V was pared by 2 bases and J by 7 bases, with 14 bases between. The CDR3 spans 14 residues. CDR3 nucleotides: TGTGCCAGCAGCTTATGGCCACAGGTCTTTGGCTACACCTTC. As protein: CASSLWPQVFGYTF. Full variable domain (remainder filled in from reference TRBV7-8 and TRBJ1-2): GAGVSQSPRYKVAKRGQDVALRCDPISGHVSLFWYQQALGQGPEFLTYFQNEAQLDKSGLPSDRFFAERPEGSVSTLKIQRTQQEDSAVYLCASSLWPQVFGYTFGSGTRLTVV.

The chain recombines TRBV10-2 with TRBJ1-5; no clear D. Trimming removed 4 bases from V and 6 bases from J, with 13 bases in between. In germline, CDR1 is WSHSY, CDR2 SAAADI. The CDR3 consists of 14 residues. Written as DNA, the CDR3 is TGCGCCAGCAGTGGTGAGGTTGGAGGTCAGCCCCAGCATTTT. This sequence encodes CASSGEVGGQPQHF.

The gene calls are TRBV24-1 and TRBJ2-1; 9 nucleotides align to TRBD2. The CDR3 runs 15 residues. From germline, CDR1 is KGHDR and CDR2 SFDVKD. Trimming removed 5 bases from V and 6 bases from J; junction bases left unmatched: 7. The CDR3 loop reads CATSAPGLAFNEQFF. The DNA for the CDR3 is TGTGCCACCAGTGCCCCGGGACTAGCATTCAATGAGCAGTTCTTC.

A word on this clonotype: One end of the junction does not line up with germline, which may come from a read error. The gene calls are TRBV5-1 and TRBJ2-1; possible D gene TRBD2, 6 bases. Germline CDR1 SGHRS, CDR2 YFSETQ. This CDR3 contains 15 residues. The CDR3 DNA sequence: TGCGCCAGCAGTTTGGGACCCGCGCGCGGGAAGGAGCAGTTCTTC. Translated: CASSLGPARGKEQFF.

This clonotype occurred many times. The CDR3 nucleotides are TGCAGCGTTGAGCGAGGAACAGATACGCAGTATTTT. Amino acid sequence: CSVERGTDTQYF. V gene TRBV29-1 combines with J gene TRBJ2-3; no clear D gene. Trimming cost V 3 bases and J 3 bases, with 7 bases left between them. The CDR3 has 12 residues. In germline, CDR1 is SQVTM, CDR2 ANQGSEA.

This clonotype was observed at least ten times. This CDR3 is CASSLGEGGTGYTF. CDR3 bases: TGTGCCAGCAGCTTAGGGGAAGGGGGCACTGGCTACACCTTC. The chain has TRBV7-3 and TRBJ1-2; 7 bases agree with TRBD1. V gave up 2 bases and J gave up 7 bases; unmatched junction bases: 7. Germline loops: CDR1 SGHTA, CDR2 FQGTGA. The CDR3 has 14 amino acids.

This clonotype has more than one count but fewer than ten. The V call is TRBV5-1, the J call TRBJ2-5, with 8 nucleotides matching TRBD1. CDR1 and CDR2 (germline): SGHRS, YFSETQ. The CDR3 runs to 15 residues. V lost 2 bases to trimming and J lost 3 bases; unmatched junction nucleotides: 6. The CDR3 protein is CASSLDRGVEETQYF. The CDR3 DNA reads TGCGCCAGCAGCTTAGACAGGGGTGTTGAAGAGACCCAGTACTTC.

Turning to this clonotype: A single base separates this from a much larger clone, so it may be a read error. This chain joins TRBV29-1 and TRBJ2-7; the D call may be TRBD1 or TRBD2 (6 bases each). Trimming removed 7 bases from V and 5 bases from J, with 21 bases in between. The CDR3 has 14 amino acids. Germline CDR1 SQVTM, CDR2 ANQGSEA. CDR3 nucleotides: TGCAGCGCCTCTTCGGGGGACATTATCCACGAGCAGTACTTC. Translation: CSASSGDIIHEQYF.

The CDR3 sequence is CSVAGTGGSGANVLTF. CDR3 in DNA: TGCAGCGTTGCTGGGACAGGGGGCTCTGGGGCCAACGTCCTGACTTTC. The chain couples TRBV29-1 to TRBJ2-6; 11 positions match TRBD1. V dropped 4 bases and J dropped 0; count of bases not matched to a gene: 2. The CDR3 spans 16 residues. Germline CDR1 SQVTM, CDR2 ANQGSEA.

CDR3 protein: CASSLTERVTEAFF. CDR3 nucleotide sequence: TGTGCCAGCAGTTTGACAGAGAGGGTCACTGAAGCTTTCTTT. This rearrangement joins TRBV28 to TRBJ1-1, with D perhaps TRBD1 (5 bases). Germline V gene sequence: CDR1 MDHEN, CDR2 SYDVKM. V shed 3 bases and J shed 4 bases, with 12 bases lying between them. The CDR3 has 14 amino acids.

This clonotype was seen a single time. The chain employs TRBV9 and TRBJ2-2; D call uncertain. This CDR3 spans 14 amino acids. The germline CDR1 and CDR2 sequences are SGDLS and YYNGEE. The V end lost 1 base, the J end lost 3 bases, and 7 bases lay between the germline ends. CDR3 protein: CASSVLVDTGELFF. In DNA, the CDR3 is TGTGCCAGCAGCGTATTGGTGGACACCGGGGAGCTGTTTTTT.

Comment on this clonotype: A much larger clone lies one base from this, so it may be a read error. The gene calls are TRBV4-2 and TRBJ2-6, with 7 bases that match TRBD2. CDR1 is LGHNA and CDR2 is YNFKEQ in the germline V gene. The CDR3 length is 17 residues. The CDR3 sequence is CASSLPWEGAGANVRTF. In DNA form, the CDR3 reads TGTGCCAGCAGCCTCCCTTGGGAGGGTGCTGGGGCCAACGTCCGGACTTTC.

This clonotype has only a few counts. This sequence joins TRBV2 and TRBJ2-7, with 8 bases that match TRBD2. With V trimmed by 8 bases and J by 1 base, 10 bases remained unmatched. Germline V gives CDR1 SNHLY, CDR2 FYNNEI. This CDR3 has 15 amino acids. CDR3 coding DNA: TGTGCCAGCTCTAGGGGAGCGGGGGCTTCCTACGAGCAGTACTTC. This sequence encodes CASSRGAGASYEQYF.

This clonotype was counted only a few times. The chain links TRBV5-6 to TRBJ2-7; D may be TRBD2 (7 bases). Germline V gene sequence: CDR1 SGHDT, CDR2 YYEEEE. The CDR3 has 14 amino acids. V lost 1 base and J lost 5, with 13 bases in between. The CDR3 reads CASSLRGAVNEQYF. DNA for the CDR3: TGTGCCAGCAGCTTGCGGGGGGCGGTCAACGAGCAGTACTTC.

This chain uses TRBV12-5 with TRBJ2-1; D uncertain. V dropped 6 bases and J dropped 9 bases, with 9 bases sitting between them. Germline V CDR1 and CDR2: LGHNT, FRNRAP. This CDR3 has 11 residues. The CDR3 sequence: CASGSTREQFF. As DNA, the CDR3 is TGTGCTAGTGGGTCTACTCGTGAGCAGTTCTTC.

To note about this clonotype: An end of the junction differs from the germline gene, which may be a read error. This chain connects TRBV20-1 to TRBJ2-3, with TRBD2 identical over 7 bases. The germline CDR1 and CDR2 sequences are DFQATT and SNEGSKA (reference sequence). The CDR3 covers 14 residues. The chain's CDR3 is CSVRMAGVTRTQYF. The DNA of the CDR3 is TGCAGTGTTAGAATGGCGGGGGTCACACGTACGCAGTATTTT.

The gene calls are TRBV6-2 or TRBV6-3 and TRBJ2-2; 9 bases are shared with TRBD2. Germline V lookup: CDR1 MNHEY, CDR2 SVGEGT. After removal of 5 bases from V and 9 bases from J, the junction contained 10 bases not matched to a gene. The CDR3 totals 15 residues. The DNA of the CDR3 is TGTGCCAGCAGTGCCCCAGCGGGGGGTCCGCGGGAGCTGTTTTTT. This encodes CASSAPAGGPRELFF.

The sample holds a few counts of this clonotype. J is TRBJ2-5 and V is TRBV11-3, with a possible D match to TRBD2 (6 bases). The V end lost 7 bases, the J end lost 3 bases, and 12 bases lay between the germline ends. Germline V gene sequence: CDR1 SGHNT, CDR2 YENEEA. The CDR3 sequence is 13 residues long. CDR3 DNA sequence: TGTGCCAGCATCGGGGGACCTGAAGAGACCCAGTACTTC. As protein: CASIGGPEETQYF.

The V call is TRBV29-1, the J call TRBJ2-7, with 10 bases aligning to TRBD1. Germline V gives CDR1 SQVTM, CDR2 ANQGSEA. CDR3 length: 14 amino acids. V lost 4 bases and J lost 6; bases outside the gene matches: 9. CDR3 nucleotide sequence: TGCAGCGTTGGCCGGCGACAGGGGGCCTGCGAGCAGTACTTC. Protein: CSVGRRQGACEQYF.

In this sample, this clonotype turned up a few times. The chain uses TRBV5-5 and TRBJ1-5; D gene ambiguous. The length of the CDR3 is 14 residues. Germline-derived CDR1 and CDR2 are SGHKS and YYEKEE (reference sequence). Trimming cost V 3 bases and J 3 bases, with 10 bases left between them. The CDR3 nucleotides read TGTGCCAGCAGCTCGGGGTCTTTCAATCAGCCCCAGCATTTT. It codes for CASSSGSFNQPQHF.

This clonotype has a handful of counts. The rearrangement joins TRBV9 to TRBJ1-2; 9 bases are a match to TRBD1. The CDR3 is 14 amino acids. The germline V gene encodes CDR1 SGDLS and CDR2 YYNGEE. The ends lost 4 bases at V and 4 bases at J; junction bases unmatched: 5. The DNA for the CDR3 is TGTGCCAGCAGCAAGCCGACAGGGGGCTATGGCTACACCTTC. This translates into CASSKPTGGYGYTF.

V usage is TRBV12-3 or TRBV12-4 and J usage is TRBJ1-4; D perhaps matches TRBD1 (6 bases). This CDR3 spans 14 amino acids. V lost 6 bases and J 8 bases, leaving 16 bases between the germline ends. The DNA of the CDR3 is TGTGCCAGCAGCCAACCGGGGGCGGGCGAAAAACTGTTTTTT. Protein sequence: CASSQPGAGEKLFF.